This TCR beta chain was profiled in a study of T cell changes during pregnancy in multiple sclerosis. Method: immunoSEQ multiplex PCR; TCRdb's copy keeps in-frame clones and lacks some. The table records 90,000 to 100,000 clones, roughly 93% of them present only once. The clonotype originates from a female donor with multiple sclerosis, enrolled in a pregnancy study. The sequenced sample was peripheral blood, obtained in the first trimester of pregnancy.

This chain's CDR3 is CASSLVGQGIQETQYF. DNA for the CDR3: TGTGCCAGCAGCTTGGTAGGACAGGGGATACAAGAGACCCAGTACTTC. This chain joins TRBV5-6 and TRBJ2-5; 9 bases line up with TRBD1. The CDR3 covers 16 residues. Germline V gene data show CDR1 as SGHDT and CDR2 as YYEEEE. V trimming: 0 bases; J trimming: 2 bases; junction bases outside the gene matches: 5.